The present entry profiles one TCR beta chain with its context. The antigen is undetermined. These data originate in a study of blood T cells in healthy people across ages. Study results and limitations: Across samples, TCR beta diversity tracked strongly with naive T cell percentage. Among T cells, TCR beta diversity per million cells dropped roughly linearly as age rose.

In each sample, at least 6 million PBMCs were isolated. The CDR3 contains 21 residues. Looked up from germline, CDR1 is KGHDR and CDR2 is SFDVKD. Trimming removed 1 base at V and 0 bases at J, with 25 bases between. Next came a second PCR, run for about 7 to 12 cycles, which used a sample-barcoded 5' primer along with a J-beta primer mix. Every single cDNA molecule received a tag from a template-switch adaptor with 12 random nucleotides. TCRdb called the 5' RACE reads again in MiXCR, with one record for every CDR3 protein. Of under 850,000 distinct CDR3 sequences detected, around 34% appear once; the ten largest clones hold 10% to 15%.

Input material: blood. This receptor was obtained from a man aged 18 to 35 in good health. The chain carries TRBV24-1 and TRBJ2-3; D is perhaps TRBD1 or TRBD2 (5 bases each). The DNA of the CDR3 is TGTGCCACCAGTGATTTTAAAGTAGTAGGTGGGGACCTCTCTAGCACAGATACGCAGTATTTT. It codes for CATSDFKVVGGDLSSTDTQYF.